These T cell receptor beta chains were read from a single sample in a study of monozygotic twins with inflammatory bowel disease. Using the 5' RACE reads, TCRdb records one entry per CDR3 protein without DNA. The listing records about 450,000 distinct CDR3 sequences. What was sequenced was blood. The receptors were gathered from a human donor with ulcerative colitis or Crohn's disease, or a healthy co-twin of an affected twin (not recorded which). Each CDR3 is given with its conserved first and last residue.

v_gene: TRBV12-3/TRBV12-4
j_gene: TRBJ2-7
CDR3aa: CASTLQGGSYEQYF

v_gene: TRBV18
j_gene: TRBJ2-7
CDR3aa: CASSMGPGDEQYF

v_gene: TRBV24-1
j_gene: TRBJ2-7
CDR3aa: CATRLPAEESGRAYEQYF

v_gene: TRBV11-3
j_gene: TRBJ2-1
CDR3aa: CASSPGSGRSSYNEQFF

v_gene: TRBV7-3
j_gene: TRBJ2-1
CDR3aa: CASSLRGGGVPPYNEQFF

v_gene: TRBV7-3
j_gene: TRBJ2-3
CDR3aa: CASSLQGPGTDTQYF

v_gene: TRBV20-1
j_gene: TRBJ2-1
CDR3aa: CSAFPGGPYNEQFF

v_gene: TRBV4-1
j_gene: TRBJ2-7
CDR3aa: CASSPADIFPYEQYF

v_gene: TRBV9
j_gene: TRBJ2-2
CDR3aa: CASSVAKSGSTGELFF

v_gene: TRBV20-1
j_gene: TRBJ2-4
CDR3aa: CSTSSRSQAKNIQYF

v_gene: TRBV24-1
j_gene: TRBJ1-2
CDR3aa: CATSDSLGGGYTF

v_gene: TRBV12-3/TRBV12-4
j_gene: TRBJ2-1
CDR3aa: CASSSSSGGRNEQFF

v_gene: TRBV20-1
j_gene: TRBJ2-3
CDR3aa: CSQTALSGGTDTQYF

v_gene: TRBV7-2
j_gene: TRBJ2-3
CDR3aa: CASSNRDTQYF

v_gene: TRBV6-1
j_gene: TRBJ2-1
CDR3aa: CASDRDGGPSGEQFF

v_gene: TRBV12-3/TRBV12-4
j_gene: TRBJ1-2
CDR3aa: CASSLAATGVSGYTF

v_gene: TRBV7-2
j_gene: TRBJ2-3
CDR3aa: CASSSLSGRASDTQYF

v_gene: TRBV9
j_gene: TRBJ2-7
CDR3aa: CASSVGGTGTVYEQYF

v_gene: TRBV7-7
j_gene: TRBJ2-5
CDR3aa: CASSSGPGETQYF

v_gene: TRBV5-1
j_gene: TRBJ2-1
CDR3aa: CASSSLAGIDNEQFF